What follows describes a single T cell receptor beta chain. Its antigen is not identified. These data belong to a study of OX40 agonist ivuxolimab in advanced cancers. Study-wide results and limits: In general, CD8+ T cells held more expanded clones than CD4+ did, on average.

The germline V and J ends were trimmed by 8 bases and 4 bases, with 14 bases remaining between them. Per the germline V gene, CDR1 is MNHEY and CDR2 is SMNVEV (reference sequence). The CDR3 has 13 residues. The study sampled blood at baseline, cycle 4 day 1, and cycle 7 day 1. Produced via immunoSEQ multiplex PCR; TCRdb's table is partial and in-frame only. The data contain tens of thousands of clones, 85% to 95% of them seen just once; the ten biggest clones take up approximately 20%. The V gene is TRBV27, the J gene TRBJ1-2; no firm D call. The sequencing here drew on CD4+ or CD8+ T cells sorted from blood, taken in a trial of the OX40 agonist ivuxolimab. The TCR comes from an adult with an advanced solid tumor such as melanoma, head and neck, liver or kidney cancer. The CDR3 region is CASWSGGRYGYTF. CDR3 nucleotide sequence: TGTGCCAGCTGGTCGGGCGGTCGCTATGGCTACACCTTC.